This T cell receptor beta chain emerged from a study of early T cells in non-severe SARS-CoV-2 infection. The V and J ends lost 1 base and 9 bases respectively, with 9 bases between them. This CDR3 has 13 residues. Per germline, CDR1 KGHDR and CDR2 SFDVKD. TCRdb fed the 5' RACE reads into MiXCR, producing one record per CDR3 protein. The sample has about 67,000 distinct CDR3 sequences, 11% seen once; the top ten hold 3% to 4%. The chain combines TRBV24-1 with TRBJ2-1; TRBD1 might be the D (6 bases). This receptor was taken from an adult who was a healthcare worker with PCR-confirmed SARS-CoV-2 infection or an uninfected control (not recorded which). The source material was whole blood. In DNA, the CDR3 is TGTGCCACCAGTGATTTAGGGGACACTGAGCAGTTCTTC. Encoded protein: CATSDLGDTEQFF.